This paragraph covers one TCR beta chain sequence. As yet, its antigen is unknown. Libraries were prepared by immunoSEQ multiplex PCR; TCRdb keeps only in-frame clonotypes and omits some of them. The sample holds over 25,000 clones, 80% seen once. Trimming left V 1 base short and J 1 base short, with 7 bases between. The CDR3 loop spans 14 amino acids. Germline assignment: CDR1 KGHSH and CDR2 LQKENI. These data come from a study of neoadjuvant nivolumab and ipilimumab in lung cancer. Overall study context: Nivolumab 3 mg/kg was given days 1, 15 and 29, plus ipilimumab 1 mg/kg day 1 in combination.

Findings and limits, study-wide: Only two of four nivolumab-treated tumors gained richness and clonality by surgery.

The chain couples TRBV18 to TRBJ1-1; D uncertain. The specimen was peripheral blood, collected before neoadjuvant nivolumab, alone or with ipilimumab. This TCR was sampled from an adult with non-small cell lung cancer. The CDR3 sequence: CASSPLSENTEAFF. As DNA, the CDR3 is TGTGCCAGCTCACCACTATCGGAGAACACTGAAGCTTTCTTT. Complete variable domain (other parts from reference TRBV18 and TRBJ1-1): NAGVMQNPRHLVRRRGQEARLRCSPMKGHSHVYWYRQLPEEGLKFMVYLQKENIIDESGMPKERFSAEFPKEGPSILRIQQVVRGDSAAYFCASSPLSENTEAFFGQGTRLTVV.